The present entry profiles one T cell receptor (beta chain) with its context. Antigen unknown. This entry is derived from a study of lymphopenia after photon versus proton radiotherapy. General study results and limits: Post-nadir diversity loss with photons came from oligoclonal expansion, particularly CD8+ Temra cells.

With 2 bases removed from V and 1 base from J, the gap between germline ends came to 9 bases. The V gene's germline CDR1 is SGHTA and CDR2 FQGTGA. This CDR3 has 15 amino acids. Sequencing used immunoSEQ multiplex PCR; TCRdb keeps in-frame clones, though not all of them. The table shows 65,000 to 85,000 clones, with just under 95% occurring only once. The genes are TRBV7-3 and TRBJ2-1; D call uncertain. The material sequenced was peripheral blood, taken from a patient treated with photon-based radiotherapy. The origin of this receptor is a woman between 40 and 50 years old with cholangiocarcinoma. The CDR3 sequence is CASSLVVGSYNEQFF. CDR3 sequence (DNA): TGTGCCAGCAGCTTAGTCGTAGGTTCCTACAATGAGCAGTTCTTC.